The 31 T cell receptor beta chains presented below share a single source sample, sequenced in a study of T cell responses to AZD1222 COVID-19 vaccine. The table came from immunoSEQ multiplex PCR; TCRdb's copy has only in-frame clones and leaves some out. The table has tens of thousands of clones, 85% seen once; the top ten hold roughly 4.7%. Specimen: peripheral blood, collected 28 days after the second AZD1222 dose. Receptors were obtained from an adult who received the AZD1222 COVID-19 vaccine.

The V and J genes are TRBV2 and TRBJ1-5; 7 nucleotides align to TRBD1. V shed 5 bases, J shed 1 base, and the junction held 5 bases outside the gene matches. Per the germline V gene, CDR1 is SNHLY and CDR2 is FYNNEI. The CDR3 runs to 15 residues. The CDR3 sequence: CASSMGQLSNQPQHF. The CDR3 region has the DNA TGTGCCAGCAGTATGGGACAGCTCAGCAATCAGCCCCAGCATTTT.

The table lists this clone with a few counts. The chain employs TRBV25-1 and TRBJ1-1; D uncertain. The V gene's germline CDR1 is MGHDK and CDR2 SYGVNS. V was shortened by 7 bases and J by 5 bases, with 11 bases between the two germline ends. This CDR3 contains 12 residues. This CDR3 reads CASTADYTEAFF. Here the CDR3 DNA reads TGTGCCAGCACGGCCGATTATACTGAAGCTTTCTTT.

The chain uses TRBV28 and TRBJ2-1, with D possibly matching TRBD2 (5 bases). The CDR3 sequence is 14 residues long. V gave up 1 base and J gave up 9 bases, with 13 bases separating them. Germline CDR1 is MDHEN and CDR2 is SYDVKM. CDR3 protein: CASSLSYSVSEQFF. The CDR3 region has the DNA TGTGCCAGCAGTTTATCCTATAGCGTAAGTGAGCAGTTCTTC. Complete variable domain (other parts from reference TRBV28 and TRBJ2-1): DVKVTQSSRYLVKRTGEKVFLECVQDMDHENMFWYRQDPGLGLRLIYFSYDVKMKEKGDIPEGYSVSREKKERFSLILESASTNQTSMYLCASSLSYSVSEQFFGPGTRLTVL.

The V call is TRBV14, the J call TRBJ1-2, with a weak D call TRBD1 (6 bases). The CDR3 has 15 residues. The germline V and J ends were trimmed by 1 base and 0 bases, with 9 bases remaining between them. Germline V lookup: CDR1 SGHDN, CDR2 FVKESK. The CDR3 bases are TGTGCCAGCAGCCAAGCGGCAGGGGCTAACTATGGCTACACCTTC. Its protein is CASSQAAGANYGYTF.

The gene calls are TRBV19 and TRBJ2-7; 10 bases are shared with TRBD1. After removal of 4 bases from V and 6 bases from J, the junction contained 3 bases not matched to a gene. Germline CDR1 and CDR2: LNHDA and SQIVND (reference sequence). The CDR3 consists of 13 residues. CDR3 DNA sequence: TGTGCCAGTAGTAAAGACAGGGGGCGCGAGCAGTACTTC. This encodes CASSKDRGREQYF.

The chain carries TRBV4-2 and TRBJ2-1, with 12 bases that match TRBD2. CDR1 and CDR2 from the germline V gene are LGHNA and YNFKEQ. Losses at the gene ends were 0 bases for V and 6 bases for J; bases not matched to a gene: 12. This CDR3 region has 19 residues. CDR3 sequence reads: CASSQEGAASGRARNEQFF. In nucleotides, the CDR3 is TGTGCCAGCAGCCAAGAGGGGGCGGCTAGCGGGAGGGCCCGCAATGAGCAGTTCTTC.

This clone was observed a few times. This sequence joins TRBV7-6 and TRBJ1-1, with a possible D match to TRBD1 (6 bases). Trimming left V 5 bases short and J 1 base short, with 14 bases between. The CDR3 consists of 15 residues. Germline V CDR1 and CDR2: SGHVS, FNYEAQ. CDR3 sequence: CASSVRGQPNTEAFF. As DNA, the CDR3 is TGTGCCAGCAGCGTACGCGGACAGCCGAACACTGAAGCTTTCTTT.

The CDR3 loop is CASGRGLIVGETQYF. The DNA for the CDR3 is TGTGCCAGCGGGAGGGGCCTCATCGTGGGAGAGACCCAGTACTTC. This chain links TRBV6-5 with TRBJ2-5, with TRBD2 matching over 7 bases. Germline V gene lookup returns CDR1 MNHEY and CDR2 SVGAGI. CDR3 size: 15 residues. The J segment lost 4 bases and the V segment lost 8 bases, leaving 13 bases of the junction unmatched.

The chain uses TRBV3-1 (or the pseudogene TRBV3-2) and TRBJ1-1, with no clear D. Trimming removed 7 bases from V and 1 base from J, with 16 bases in between. The CDR3 covers 15 residues. The germline V gene encodes CDR1 LGHDT and CDR2 YNNKEL (reference sequence). The CDR3 loop is CASTTTLGGNTEAFF. CDR3 nucleotides: TGTGCCAGCACCACTACCTTGGGTGGGAACACTGAAGCTTTCTTT.

The rearrangement joins TRBV6-6 to TRBJ2-1, with 9 nucleotides matching TRBD1. CDR3 length: 14 amino acids. Germline CDR1 reads MNHNY; CDR2 reads SVGAGI (reference sequence). Trimming removed 5 bases from V and 6 bases from J; junction bases left unmatched: 5. This CDR3 is CASSKQGAINEQFF. CDR3 sequence (DNA): TGTGCCAGCAGTAAACAGGGGGCAATCAATGAGCAGTTCTTC.

DNA of the CDR3: TGTGCCAGCATCCCCGCGAGGGGGGCCGGGGACCCTGAAGCTTTCTTT. Its translation is CASIPARGAGDPEAFF. The rearrangement joins TRBV28 to TRBJ1-1, with a weak D call TRBD1 (6 bases). V was shortened by 7 bases and J by 6 bases, with 24 bases between the two germline ends. The CDR3 extends over 16 amino acids. Germline CDR1 MDHEN, CDR2 SYDVKM.

In the case of this clone: It may be a read error: a sequence one base away is much more abundant. This chain connects TRBV6-4 to TRBJ2-6, with D unresolved. V was cut by 3 bases and J by 1 base, with 4 bases left in between. The CDR3 loop spans 14 amino acids. Germline assignment: CDR1 MRHNA and CDR2 SNTAGT. DNA of the CDR3: TGTGCCAGCAGTGAGGGGTCTGGGGCCAACGTCCTGACTTTC. Its protein is CASSEGSGANVLTF.

This clone came up once. The chain combines TRBV7-8 with TRBJ2-5; possible D gene TRBD2, 5 bases. The germline CDR1 and CDR2 sequences are SGHVS and FQNEAQ. The CDR3 has 12 amino acids. V lost 5 bases and J 5 bases, leaving 9 bases between the germline ends. CDR3 residues: CASSRGWETQYF. The DNA for the CDR3 is TGTGCCAGCAGCCGGGGTTGGGAGACCCAGTACTTC. Based on the CDR3 plus reference TRBV7-8 and TRBJ2-5, the full variable domain is GAGVSQSPRYKVAKRGQDVALRCDPISGHVSLFWYQQALGQGPEFLTYFQNEAQLDKSGLPSDRFFAERPEGSVSTLKIQRTQQEDSAVYLCASSRGWETQYFGPGTRLLVL.

This clone has more than one count but fewer than ten. This chain uses TRBV29-1 with TRBJ1-2; D call uncertain. CDR1 SQVTM and CDR2 ANQGSEA come from the germline V gene. The CDR3 is made up of 12 amino acids. Trimming shortened V by 4 bases and J by 7 bases, and 13 bases separated the two germline ends. Written as DNA, the CDR3 is TGCAGCGTTGGGGAAGGCGGCGGTGGCTACACCTTC. Its protein is CSVGEGGGGYTF.

V and J are TRBV4-2 and TRBJ1-4; D not certain. Deletions cut 0 bases from V and 3 bases from J, with 14 bases between. Germline CDR1 LGHNA, CDR2 YNFKEQ. This CDR3 comprises 17 residues. The CDR3 DNA reads TGTGCCAGCAGCCAAGATCCGACCCGTCTCGCTAATGAAAAACTGTTTTTT. Protein: CASSQDPTRLANEKLFF.

The V and J genes are TRBV5-6 and TRBJ2-3; 10 positions match TRBD2. This CDR3 region has 15 residues. Germline values: CDR1 SGHDT, CDR2 YYEEEE. Trimming took 5 bases from V and 1 from J; bases not matched to a gene: 4. The CDR3 reads CASSPGTSGTDTQYF. The CDR3 DNA is TGTGCCAGCAGTCCCGGGACTAGCGGCACAGATACGCAGTATTTT.

The gene calls are TRBV9 and TRBJ2-5; the D is unclear. CDR1 SGDLS and CDR2 YYNGEE come from the germline V gene. V lost 0 bases and J 4 bases, leaving 10 bases between the germline ends. The CDR3 sequence is 14 residues long. The DNA of the CDR3 is TGTGCCAGCAGCGTAGTACCCGGTCTAGAGACCCAGTACTTC. This encodes CASSVVPGLETQYF.

The V call is TRBV28, the J call TRBJ2-7; D is unresolved. CDR3 length: 11 residues. Germline V gives CDR1 MDHEN, CDR2 SYDVKM. V was cut by 6 bases and J by 1 base, with 4 bases left in between. The CDR3 is CASRRSYEQYF. The CDR3 DNA reads as TGTGCCAGCAGGCGGTCCTACGAGCAGTACTTC. Using reference TRBV28 and TRBJ2-7 for the parts outside the CDR3, the full variable domain is DVKVTQSSRYLVKRTGEKVFLECVQDMDHENMFWYRQDPGLGLRLIYFSYDVKMKEKGDIPEGYSVSREKKERFSLILESASTNQTSMYLCASRRSYEQYFGPGTRLTVT.

This sequence joins TRBV15 and TRBJ2-1; TRBD2 is a possible D gene (5 bases). The CDR3 sequence is 15 residues long. V was pared by 0 bases and J by 3 bases, with 9 bases between. Per germline, CDR1 LNHNV and CDR2 YYDKDF (reference sequence). CDR3 nucleotides: TGTGCCACCAGCAGAGATTCGGGAAGCTACAATGAGCAGTTCTTC. Translated: CATSRDSGSYNEQFF.

This chain links TRBV10-2 with TRBJ2-1; D ambiguous. The CDR3 is 14 residues long. In germline, CDR1 is WSHSY, CDR2 SAAADI. Trimming left V 3 bases short and J 2 bases short, with 8 bases between. For the CDR3, the DNA is TGCGCCAGCAGTGAAGACGCTACCTACAATGAGCAGTTCTTC. This codes for CASSEDATYNEQFF.

The CDR3 spells CASSLTPSYEQYF. As DNA, the CDR3 is TGTGCCAGCAGCCTGACCCCGTCCTACGAGCAGTACTTC. V usage is TRBV5-4 and J usage is TRBJ2-7; D unclear. The length of the CDR3 is 13 residues. With 4 bases removed from V and 1 base from J, the gap between germline ends came to 9 bases. From germline, CDR1 is SGHNT and CDR2 YYREEE (reference sequence).

V gene TRBV27 combines with J gene TRBJ2-5; 7 bases are a match to TRBD1. With V trimmed by 5 bases and J by 4 bases, 7 bases remained unmatched. The germline V gene has CDR1 MNHEY and CDR2 SMNVEV (reference sequence). This CDR3 is 14 amino acids long. CDR3 in amino acids: CASSPRQGGETQYF. DNA of the CDR3: TGTGCCAGCAGTCCGAGACAGGGCGGAGAGACCCAGTACTTC.

This chain joins TRBV2 and TRBJ2-7; no definite D call. The V end lost 4 bases, the J end lost 4 bases, and 14 bases lay between the germline ends. The CDR3 extends over 14 amino acids. Germline loops: CDR1 SNHLY, CDR2 FYNNEI. CDR3 loop: CASSGPPPEYEQYF. CDR3 in DNA: TGTGCCAGCAGTGGGCCCCCCCCGGAGTACGAGCAGTACTTC.

The rearrangement links TRBV28 to TRBJ1-1; TRBD1 might be the D (5 bases). CDR3 length: 12 amino acids. The germline V gene encodes CDR1 MDHEN and CDR2 SYDVKM. V was shortened by 8 bases and J by 7 bases, with 14 bases between the two germline ends. DNA of the CDR3: TGTGCCAGCGGAGCGGCGAGGGGTGAAGCTTTCTTT. Its translation: CASGAARGEAFF.

This chain joins TRBV30 and TRBJ2-3, with D uncertain. The germline gives CDR1 GTSNPN, CDR2 SVGIG (reference sequence). The V end lost 6 bases, the J end lost 1 base, and 2 bases lay between the germline ends. The CDR3 length is 10 residues. DNA of the CDR3: TGTGCCTGTTGCACAGATACGCAGTATTTT. The encoded protein is CACCTDTQYF.

This clone has just one count. V and J are TRBV19 and TRBJ2-1; 11 bases are shared with TRBD2. Losses at the gene ends were 7 bases for V and 9 bases for J; bases not matched to a gene: 8. CDR1 and CDR2 (germline): LNHDA, SQIVND (reference sequence). The length of the CDR3 is 14 residues. CDR3 amino acids: CASTPRLAGTEQFF. The CDR3 DNA is TGTGCCAGTACTCCGAGACTAGCGGGAACTGAGCAGTTCTTC.

J is TRBJ2-1 and V is TRBV28; D remains unclear. Germline CDR1 reads MDHEN; CDR2 reads SYDVKM. The ends were cut back, 2 bases at V and 4 bases at J, with 3 bases in the middle. The CDR3 has 12 amino acids. CDR3 in DNA: TGTGCCAGCAGTTTAGGGTACAATGAGCAGTTCTTC. Its translation is CASSLGYNEQFF. The full variable domain, rest sourced from reference TRBV28 and TRBJ2-1, is DVKVTQSSRYLVKRTGEKVFLECVQDMDHENMFWYRQDPGLGLRLIYFSYDVKMKEKGDIPEGYSVSREKKERFSLILESASTNQTSMYLCASSLGYNEQFFGPGTRLTVL.

J is TRBJ2-1 and V is TRBV28; 9 positions match TRBD1. Germline assignment: CDR1 MDHEN and CDR2 SYDVKM. This CDR3 comprises 15 residues. V dropped 6 bases and J dropped 0; count of bases not matched to a gene: 3. The chain's CDR3 is CASRGQGSSYNEQFF. For the CDR3, the DNA is TGTGCCAGCAGAGGACAGGGGAGCTCCTACAATGAGCAGTTCTTC.

The chain is built from TRBV30 and TRBJ1-6; possible D gene TRBD1, 5 bases. This CDR3 is 15 amino acids long. In germline, CDR1 is GTSNPN, CDR2 SVGIG (reference sequence). V lost 6 bases and J lost 8, with 20 bases in between. CDR3 sequence: CACTAAGRLYSPLHF. The CDR3 coding sequence is TGTGCCTGCACCGCCGCGGGACGGCTATATTCACCCCTCCACTTT.

The chain combines TRBV6-5 with TRBJ2-1; no definite D call. With 5 bases removed from V and 0 bases from J, the gap between germline ends came to 2 bases. Germline V CDR1 and CDR2: MNHEY, SVGAGI. The CDR3 covers 12 residues. The CDR3 loop reads CASSLSYNEQFF. CDR3 in DNA: TGTGCCAGCAGTCTCTCCTACAATGAGCAGTTCTTC.

This chain joins TRBV6-5 and TRBJ2-7; D not resolved. In germline, CDR1 is MNHEY, CDR2 SVGAGI. The CDR3 has 14 amino acids. V lost 6 bases, J lost 4 bases, and 16 bases lay in between. The CDR3 DNA sequence: TGTGCCAGCAGCGAGACGATACTGGTGTACGAGCAGTACTTC. It specifies CASSETILVYEQYF.